This T cell receptor beta chain was documented in a study of blood T cell repertoires in COVID-19. About the study: Acute-phase and convalescent COVID-19 samples originated in the United States, Italy and Spain. PBMCs, B-cell-depleted T cells, or T cells were the source of the cDNA or gDNA that made up the material.

This clone was seen just once. CDR3 length: 13 residues. The V gene's germline CDR1 is LNHDA and CDR2 SQIVND (reference sequence). Trimming left V 4 bases short and J 7 bases short, with 11 bases between. Authors' analysis steps: Reference gene primer amplification gave estimated nucleated cell counts. Generated by immunoSEQ multiplex PCR, the TCRdb table keeps only in-frame clones and is missing some. That table furnishes V, J and clone size, whereas the DNA furnished D and trimming. The table records approximately 150,000 clones, approximately 86% of them present only once. This TCR was sampled from a man between 65 and 85 years old with acute or convalescent COVID-19. The chain is built from TRBV19 and TRBJ2-1, with D tentatively TRBD2 (5 bases). The sequenced material came from peripheral blood. The CDR3 DNA follows: TGTGCCAGTAGTAACGGACTGAGGAATGAGCAGTTCTTC. This codes for CASSNGLRNEQFF. Combining the CDR3 with reference TRBV19 and TRBJ2-1 gives the whole variable domain DGGITQSPKYLFRKEGQNVTLSCEQNLNHDAMYWYRQDPGQGLRLIYYSQIVNDFQKGDIAEGYSVSREKKESFPLTVTSAQKNPTAFYLCASSNGLRNEQFFGPGTRLTVL.